This is a list of T cell receptor beta chains from one sample in a study of T cells after yellow fever vaccination. MiXCR, applied by TCRdb to the 5' RACE reads, yields one record per CDR3 protein. This table holds roughly 94,000 distinct CDR3 sequences, around 9.8% found once. The material sequenced was CD8+ T cells not binding an NS4B(214-222) dextramer, sorted from PBMCs, taken about 2 weeks after the first yellow fever vaccination. The receptors come from a man between 18 and 35 years old who received the YFV17D yellow fever vaccine. Both conserved end residues are part of each CDR3. Fields, in order: J gene, clone size, V gene, D gene, CDR3 DNA, CDR3 protein. D genes are given only for firm matches. Size tells how often a clone was seen (once, few, many) or the class of an expanded clone, and some rows leave it out.

>TRBJ2-3|few|TRBV7-2|TRBD2
TGTGCCAGCAGCTTTAGCGGGGGGCTCGCAGATACGCAGTATTTT
CASSFSGGLADTQYF
>TRBJ2-2|-|TRBV5-1|-
TGCGCCAGCAGCGGGGCTCGGGACACACAAACCGGGGAGCTGTTTTTT
CASSGARDTQTGELFF
>TRBJ2-2|few|TRBV9|TRBD2
TGTGCCAGCAACCGACCGGGACTAGCGTCCGGGGAGCTGTTTTTT
CASNRPGLASGELFF
>TRBJ2-1|few|TRBV7-8|-
TGTGCCAGCAGCTTAGGATCAGGGAACTACAATGAGCAGTTCTTC
CASSLGSGNYNEQFF
>TRBJ2-1|-|TRBV5-4|-
TGTGCCAGCAGCTTGGCCTGGCAGGGTTCATACAATGAGCAGTTCTTC
CASSLAWQGSYNEQFF
>TRBJ2-3|-|TRBV4-1|TRBD2
TGCGCCAGCAGCCCCCGGGGGGTGGGGGGGGTTTTCACAGATACGCAGTATTTT
CASSPRGVGGVFTDTQYF
>TRBJ2-6|-|TRBV10-3|TRBD1
TGTGCCATCAGTGACGGGGACAGCTTCCTAACCCCAACTGGGGCCAACGTCCTGACTTTC
CAISDGDSFLTPTGANVLTF
>TRBJ1-5|-|TRBV4-1|-
TGCGCCAGCAGCCAAGATACTTGGACTTGGAATAGCAATCAGCCCCAGCATTTT
CASSQDTWTWNSNQPQHF
>TRBJ1-5|-|TRBV6-2/TRBV6-3|-
TGTGCCAGCAGTCATGACAGCGAGAATCAGCCCCAGCATTTT
CASSHDSENQPQHF
>TRBJ2-5|-|TRBV7-6|-
TGTGCCAGCAGCTCCAGGGGGGAGGACTTTTTATTCCAAGAGACCCAGTACTTC
CASSSRGEDFLFQETQYF
>TRBJ2-1|-|TRBV6-1|TRBD2
TGTGCCAGCATCGGGACTAGCGGGGGCCCCTATGATGAGCAGTTCTTC
CASIGTSGGPYDEQFF
>TRBJ2-2|few|TRBV27|TRBD1
TGTGCCAGCAGTCCAGAGACAGGGGGACTCACCGGGGAGCTGTTTTTT
CASSPETGGLTGELFF
>TRBJ1-1|-|TRBV7-6|-
TGTGCCAGCAGCTCTGACGGGGCGGATGAAGCTTTCTTT
CASSSDGADEAFF
>TRBJ2-5|-|TRBV27|-
TGTGCCAGCAGTTTTCAGGGGAGAGAGACCCAGTACTTC
CASSFQGRETQYF
>TRBJ2-1|few|TRBV6-1|TRBD1
TGTGCCAGCACCCAAGGGACAGGATCAGAAGGGCCCTACAATGAGCAGTTCTTC
CASTQGTGSEGPYNEQFF
>TRBJ2-3|many|TRBV7-2|TRBD2
TGTGCCAGCAGCTTAAAGGGGCTAGCGGGGATGGATACGCAGTATTTT
CASSLKGLAGMDTQYF
>TRBJ1-2|many|TRBV3-1|-
TGTGCCAGCAGCCTAAAGGCGTCGTACTATGGCTACACCTTC
CASSLKASYYGYTF
>TRBJ1-1|-|TRBV7-8|-
TGTGCCAGCAGCTCAGCAGGGCCGGCACGAACTGAAGCTTTCTTT
CASSSAGPARTEAFF
>TRBJ2-7|few|TRBV15|-
TGTGCCACCAGCAGGGAGCCCGGGGCCGAGCAGTACTTC
CATSREPGAEQYF
>TRBJ2-3|-|TRBV11-2|-
TGTGCCAGCAGCCCTTCATGGGACGCCAGCGGACTTACAGATACGCAGTATTTT
CASSPSWDASGLTDTQYF
>TRBJ1-6|-|TRBV15|-
TGTGCCACCAGCAGAGATTTGGGGGGCGTGGGGTCACCCCTCCACTTT
CATSRDLGGVGSPLHF
>TRBJ1-2|-|TRBV7-2|-
TGTGCCAGCAGCCCCCCTGCCACGCAGGCTAACTATGGCTACACCTTC
CASSPPATQANYGYTF
>TRBJ2-5|-|TRBV7-9|-
TGTGCCAGCAGCTTATCTAAAGAGACCCAGTACTTC
CASSLSKETQYF
>TRBJ2-4|few|TRBV5-1|TRBD2
TGCGCCAGCAGTGTTGGGGGGGGACGAATTCAGTACTTC
CASSVGGGRIQYF
>TRBJ2-1|few|TRBV11-2|-
TGTGCCAGCAGCGACGGCCAACAATTTAACTACAATGAGCAGTTCTTC
CASSDGQQFNYNEQFF
>TRBJ2-7|many|TRBV7-2|TRBD1
TGTGCCAGCAGCTCTGGGACAGGGTGGGAGCAGTACTTC
CASSSGTGWEQYF
>TRBJ2-1|-|TRBV5-7|-
TGTGCCAGCAGCCCCGGGGGCCTGCACAATGAGCAGTTCTTC
CASSPGGLHNEQFF
>TRBJ2-5|few|TRBV11-2|-
TGTGCCAGCAGCGCCGAAGAGACCCAGTACTTC
CASSAEETQYF
>TRBJ2-1|-|TRBV3-1|-
TGTGCCAGCAGCCCTTATCAACCCGAAAGCTCCTACAATGAGCAGTTCTTC
CASSPYQPESSYNEQFF
>TRBJ2-1|-|TRBV15|-
TGTGCCACCAGCCGCACACGCCCCAATGAGCAGTTCTTC
CATSRTRPNEQFF
>TRBJ2-1|many|TRBV7-2|-
TGTGCCAGCAGCCAAGGACTATTCGGTGAGCAGTTCTTC
CASSQGLFGEQFF
>TRBJ1-4|-|TRBV12-3/TRBV12-4|-
TGTGCCAGCAGTCCGTCCCGCCAGTGGGGGAATGAAAAACTGTTTTTT
CASSPSRQWGNEKLFF
>TRBJ1-3|-|TRBV20-1|-
TGCAGTGCTAGAGATCCAGGGCGGACTGGAAACACCATATATTTT
CSARDPGRTGNTIYF
>TRBJ2-7|few|TRBV13|-
TGTGCCAGCAGCTTAGGGCCCTCGGGGGGCCTGTATGAGCAGTACTTC
CASSLGPSGGLYEQYF
>TRBJ1-5|many|TRBV10-3|-
TGTGCCAGTTCGGATGGGGGTTTGGGTCAGCCCCAGCATTTT
CASSDGGLGQPQHF
>TRBJ2-5|many|TRBV13|-
TGTGCCAGCAGCTTCGAGTCTAGCGAACCGACCCAGTACTTC
CASSFESSEPTQYF
>TRBJ2-2|-|TRBV19|TRBD1
TGTGCCAGTAGTAGCCCCGACAGGGGGGACTCCGGGGAGCTGTTTTTT
CASSSPDRGDSGELFF
>TRBJ2-5|few|TRBV13|TRBD2
TGTGCCAGCAGCTCCACCGGGACTAGCCTTCAAGAGACCCAGTACTTC
CASSSTGTSLQETQYF
>TRBJ1-6|few|TRBV7-9|TRBD1
TGTGCCAGCAGCTCAGGGTCCCACAGGGGAGACTCACCCCTCCACTTT
CASSSGSHRGDSPLHF
>TRBJ2-3|few|TRBV12-3/TRBV12-4|TRBD1
TGTGCCAGCAGCCCCCTTACGGACAGGGGGCATTTCCCAGATACGCAGTATTTT
CASSPLTDRGHFPDTQYF
>TRBJ2-1|many|TRBV5-1|-
TGCGCCAGCAGCTTGATGGACACCTACAATGAGCAGTTCTTC
CASSLMDTYNEQFF
>TRBJ2-5|few|TRBV15|-
TGTGCCACCAGCAGAGATAGAAGGGCGGTGGAGACCCAGTACTTC
CATSRDRRAVETQYF
>TRBJ2-3|-|TRBV9|-
TGTGCCAGCAGCGCCGAGGGGGTCACAGATACGCAGTATTTT
CASSAEGVTDTQYF
>TRBJ2-1|-|TRBV29-1|-
TGCAGCGTTGAAGATCACCTAGAAAGCTCCTACAATGAGCAGTTCTTC
CSVEDHLESSYNEQFF
>TRBJ1-5|-|TRBV27|-
TGTGCCAGCTGTATGGGCAGCAATCAGCCCCAGCATTTT
CASCMGSNQPQHF
>TRBJ2-6|-|TRBV12-3/TRBV12-4|-
TGTGCCTGCAGTATGGCCGGGACAAGGGGCTCTGGGGCCAACGTCCTGACTTTC
CACSMAGTRGSGANVLTF
>TRBJ1-1|-|TRBV10-3|-
TGTGCCATCAGTGAGAGTCTCCCCTGGACAGCAGAGAACACTGAAGCTTTCTTT
CAISESLPWTAENTEAFF
>TRBJ1-6|many|TRBV12-3/TRBV12-4|TRBD1
TGTGCCAGCGCACCGACAGGGAATTCACCCCTCCACTTT
CASAPTGNSPLHF
>TRBJ2-3|few|TRBV4-2|TRBD2
TGCGCCAGCAGCCAAGATTTAGGACTAGCGGGCACAGATACGCAGTATTTT
CASSQDLGLAGTDTQYF
>TRBJ2-7|many|TRBV5-4|-
TGTGCCAGCAGCTTGGGGGTCTCCGCGGGGGAGCAGTACTTC
CASSLGVSAGEQYF
>TRBJ1-3|few|TRBV7-9|-
TGTGCCAGCAGCCGCCCGGCTGCTACTGGAAACACCATATATTTT
CASSRPAATGNTIYF
>TRBJ2-1|few|TRBV6-1|-
TGTGCCAGCAGTCAAGGGGTCAGAGTCTACAATGAGCAGTTCTTC
CASSQGVRVYNEQFF
>TRBJ2-3|-|TRBV7-9|-
TGTGCCAGCAGCTACCCGGGACAAGCTTCAGATACGCAGTATTTT
CASSYPGQASDTQYF
>TRBJ2-5|many|TRBV29-1|TRBD2
TGCAGCGTTGACGGCCGACTAGCGGGGTGGCAAGAGACCCAGTACTTC
CSVDGRLAGWQETQYF
>TRBJ2-2|medium-sized|TRBV20-1|-
TGCAGTGCTAGAGACCCAGGGGCGGGGGCCCACACCGGGGAGCTGTTTTTT
CSARDPGAGAHTGELFF